These T cell receptor beta chains were read from a single sample in a study of blood T cell repertoires in COVID-19. Generated by immunoSEQ multiplex PCR, the TCRdb table keeps only in-frame clones and is missing some. This table holds 20,000 to 25,000 clones, about 91% found once. Material: peripheral blood. These receptors were collected from a man between 65 and 79 years old with active COVID-19. Both conserved end residues are part of each CDR3. D genes are given only for firm matches. Clone sizes are given selectively: once, few, many, or a class where the clone is expanded.

d_call,clone_size,v_call,j_call,cdr3_aa,cdr3_nt
.,.,TRBV5-4,TRBJ2-7,CASSSRATPRGEQYF,TGTGCCAGCAGCTCCCGTGCGACACCTCGGGGCGAGCAGTACTTC
.,.,TRBV12-3/TRBV12-4,TRBJ2-5,CASSLSGFETQYF,TGTGCCAGCAGTTTATCAGGGTTCGAGACCCAGTACTTC
.,.,TRBV21-1,TRBJ1-6,CASSKPGTGLSYNSPLHF,TGTGCCAGCAGCAAACCCGGGACAGGGCTATCCTATAATTCACCCCTCCACTTT
TRBD1,.,TRBV6-5,TRBJ1-2,CASKFGDRTPGSYTF,TGTGCCAGCAAGTTCGGGGACAGGACTCCAGGGAGCTACACCTTC
.,.,TRBV28,TRBJ1-2,CASSLGSWGRDGYTF,TGTGCCAGCAGTTTAGGGTCGTGGGGGAGGGATGGCTACACCTTC
.,.,TRBV5-4,TRBJ2-7,CASSLGGLSYEQYF,TGTGCCAGCAGCTTGGGGGGGCTCTCCTACGAGCAGTACTTC
TRBD1,.,TRBV4-2,TRBJ1-4,CASSQDLTGEEKLFF,TGTGCCAGCAGCCAAGATCTGACAGGGGAGGAAAAACTGTTTTTT
TRBD1,.,TRBV7-9,TRBJ1-1,CASSPQGASEAFF,TGTGCCAGCAGCCCCCAGGGGGCCTCTGAAGCTTTCTTT
.,few,TRBV7-9,TRBJ1-6,CASSFSSPNSPLHF,TGTGCCAGCAGCTTTTCTTCCCCTAATTCACCCCTCCACTTT
.,.,TRBV6-6,TRBJ2-7,CASSPQYEQYF,TGTGCCAGCAGTCCCCAGTACGAGCAGTACTTC
.,.,TRBV19,TRBJ2-4,CASSALQGGKYF,TGTGCCAGTAGCGCCCTACAGGGCGGAAAGTACTTC
TRBD1,.,TRBV5-4,TRBJ1-4,CASSLGGTGGDGEKLFF,TGTGCCAGCAGCTTGGGTGGGACAGGGGGTGATGGTGAAAAACTGTTTTTT
TRBD1,.,TRBV16,TRBJ2-7,CASSPSGTGLSYEQYF,TGTGCCAGCAGCCCCTCCGGGACAGGGCTCTCCTACGAGCAGTACTTC
TRBD1,.,TRBV2,TRBJ2-4,CASKDQQGPIQYF,TGTGCCAGCAAGGACCAACAGGGGCCCATTCAGTACTTC
.,.,TRBV5-1,TRBJ2-7,CASSLGQFYEQYF,TGCGCCAGCAGCTTAGGACAATTCTACGAGCAGTACTTC
.,.,TRBV5-4,TRBJ2-2,CASSLVRGQNTGELFF,TGTGCCAGCAGCTTGGTCCGCGGACAGAACACCGGGGAGCTGTTTTTT
TRBD1,once,TRBV9,TRBJ2-7,CASSVGQGEQYF,TGTGCCAGCAGCGTAGGACAGGGCGAGCAGTACTTC
TRBD1,.,TRBV7-9,TRBJ2-1,CASSSSGTGSLEQFF,TGTGCCAGCAGCTCTTCCGGGACAGGGTCACTTGAGCAGTTCTTC
TRBD2,.,TRBV4-3,TRBJ2-2,CASSRAMGSGSLNTGELFF,TGCGCCAGCAGCCGAGCTATGGGTAGCGGGAGTCTGAACACCGGGGAGCTGTTTTTT
.,once,TRBV9,TRBJ2-5,CASSVGIAPFQETQYF,TGTGCCAGCAGCGTAGGGATAGCGCCTTTCCAAGAGACCCAGTACTTC
TRBD2,.,TRBV5-4,TRBJ2-5,CASSPGRVEETQYF,TGTGCCAGCAGCCCGGGGAGGGTGGAAGAGACCCAGTACTTC
.,.,TRBV12-3/TRBV12-4,TRBJ1-2,CASSLVEGVGYTF,TGTGCCAGCAGTTTAGTGGAGGGAGTTGGCTACACCTTC
.,.,TRBV7-8,TRBJ1-5,CASSLKEGYSNQPQHF,TGTGCCAGCAGCTTAAAGGAGGGCTATAGCAATCAGCCCCAGCATTTT
TRBD1,.,TRBV5-5,TRBJ2-1,CASRMDRGRVNEQFF,TGTGCCAGCAGGATGGACAGGGGAAGAGTTAATGAGCAGTTCTTC
TRBD1,.,TRBV19,TRBJ2-1,CASRKGQGNYNEQFF,TGTGCCAGTAGGAAGGGACAGGGGAACTACAATGAGCAGTTCTTC
TRBD2,.,TRBV5-1,TRBJ2-3,CASRGRGVGDTQYF,TGCGCCAGCCGGGGGCGGGGGGTTGGAGATACGCAGTATTTT
.,.,TRBV7-9,TRBJ1-4,CASSLTGGRREKLFF,TGTGCCAGCAGCTTAACCGGGGGGCGCCGAGAAAAACTGTTTTTT
TRBD2,.,TRBV7-2,TRBJ2-7,CASSPGGVLPYEQYF,TGTGCCAGCAGCCCGGGGGGGGTCCTACCCTACGAGCAGTACTTC
.,.,TRBV9,TRBJ2-3,CASSVWGRGTDTQYF,TGTGCCAGCAGCGTCTGGGGCAGGGGCACAGATACGCAGTATTTT
TRBD1,.,TRBV5-4,TRBJ2-7,CASNKGGDRSYEQYF,TGTGCCAGCAACAAAGGGGGCGATCGCTCCTACGAGCAGTACTTC
TRBD1,once,TRBV7-8,TRBJ2-7,CASSRTGSGVGDEQYF,TGTGCCAGCAGCCGGACAGGGTCGGGAGTCGGGGACGAGCAGTACTTC
.,.,TRBV2,TRBJ2-5,CASSDRLGGETQYF,TGTGCCAGCAGTGACAGGCTGGGAGGAGAGACCCAGTACTTC
.,.,TRBV19,TRBJ2-7,CASSIDGRLEQYF,TGTGCCAGTAGTATAGATGGCAGGCTCGAGCAGTACTTC
.,.,TRBV28,TRBJ2-7,CASSEDYEQYF,TGTGCCAGCTCCGAGGACTACGAGCAGTACTTC
.,few,TRBV5-1,TRBJ2-2,CASSLARSGGELFF,TGCGCCAGCAGCTTGGCGCGTTCGGGCGGGGAGCTGTTTTTT
TRBD2,.,TRBV5-4,TRBJ2-1,CASSSREGSDEQFF,TGTGCCAGCAGCTCACGGGAGGGAAGCGATGAGCAGTTCTTC
.,once,TRBV3-1/TRBV3-2,TRBJ2-7,CASSQSPREISYEQYF,TGTGCCAGCAGCCAATCCCCTCGGGAGATCTCCTACGAGCAGTACTTC
TRBD1,.,TRBV9,TRBJ2-7,CASSVGGTGAHEQYF,TGTGCCAGCAGCGTAGGCGGGACAGGGGCGCACGAGCAGTACTTC
.,.,TRBV28,TRBJ2-1,CASSLNAGKQFF,TGTGCCAGCAGTTTAAATGCGGGAAAGCAGTTCTTC
TRBD2,.,TRBV11-2,TRBJ2-1,CASSLSGGLSSYNEQFF,TGTGCCAGCAGCTTGTCCGGGGGGTTAAGCTCCTACAATGAGCAGTTCTTC
TRBD2,once,TRBV5-1,TRBJ2-1,CATAVAGGAYNEQFF,TGCGCCACCGCCGTAGCGGGCGGCGCGTACAATGAGCAGTTCTTC
TRBD1,.,TRBV5-8,TRBJ1-3,CASSWTGSGNTIYF,TGTGCCAGCAGCTGGACAGGGTCTGGAAACACCATATATTTT
.,.,TRBV5-1,TRBJ2-5,CASSSFLTSEETQYF,TGCGCCAGCAGCTCCTTCTTGACATCCGAGGAGACCCAGTACTTC
TRBD2,.,TRBV9,TRBJ2-1,CASSGGGVAYNEQFF,TGTGCCAGCAGTGGTGGGGGGGTTGCCTACAATGAGCAGTTCTTC
TRBD2,.,TRBV7-6,TRBJ2-3,CASSSPSSGSITDTQYF,TGTGCCAGCAGCTCCCCGAGTAGCGGGAGTATAACAGATACGCAGTATTTT
TRBD1,.,TRBV27,TRBJ1-2,CASSFWTGGNYGYTF,TGTGCCAGCAGTTTTTGGACAGGAGGGAACTATGGCTACACCTTC
TRBD2,.,TRBV20-1,TRBJ2-1,CSASRGLARNEQFF,TGCAGTGCTAGTCGCGGACTAGCGCGGAATGAGCAGTTCTTC
.,.,TRBV27,TRBJ2-2,CASSLWANGELFF,TGTGCCAGCAGTTTGTGGGCGAACGGGGAGCTGTTTTTT
.,.,TRBV29-1,TRBJ2-3,CSVEESGFTDTQYF,TGCAGCGTTGAAGAGAGCGGGTTCACAGATACGCAGTATTTT
TRBD1,.,TRBV28,TRBJ1-2,CASRLGGTGSYGYTF,TGTGCCAGCAGACTAGGGGGGACAGGGAGCTATGGCTACACCTTC
.,.,TRBV9,TRBJ2-5,CASSVTGEQETQYF,TGTGCCAGCAGCGTAACAGGAGAGCAAGAGACCCAGTACTTC
.,once,TRBV7-8,TRBJ1-5,CASSLGAGVVDQPQHF,TGTGCCAGCAGCTTAGGGGCGGGGGTGGTAGATCAGCCCCAGCATTTT
TRBD2,.,TRBV7-2,TRBJ2-1,CASSFSLAGSNEQFF,TGTGCCAGCAGCTTTAGCCTAGCGGGTTCCAATGAGCAGTTCTTC
.,.,TRBV9,TRBJ1-1,CASSAQGRWENTEAFF,TGTGCCAGCAGCGCGCAGGGGCGATGGGAGAACACTGAAGCTTTCTTT
TRBD2,.,TRBV19,TRBJ2-1,CASSSSGRFSYNEQFF,TGTGCCAGTAGTTCCAGCGGGAGGTTCTCCTACAATGAGCAGTTCTTC
TRBD1,.,TRBV7-8,TRBJ1-6,CASSLATLTGSSNNSPLHF,TGTGCCAGCAGCTTAGCGACGCTGACAGGGAGTTCGAATAATTCACCCCTCCACTTT
.,.,TRBV3-1/TRBV3-2,TRBJ1-3,CASSQGQGPGNTIYF,TGTGCCAGCAGCCAAGGTCAGGGGCCCGGAAACACCATATATTTT